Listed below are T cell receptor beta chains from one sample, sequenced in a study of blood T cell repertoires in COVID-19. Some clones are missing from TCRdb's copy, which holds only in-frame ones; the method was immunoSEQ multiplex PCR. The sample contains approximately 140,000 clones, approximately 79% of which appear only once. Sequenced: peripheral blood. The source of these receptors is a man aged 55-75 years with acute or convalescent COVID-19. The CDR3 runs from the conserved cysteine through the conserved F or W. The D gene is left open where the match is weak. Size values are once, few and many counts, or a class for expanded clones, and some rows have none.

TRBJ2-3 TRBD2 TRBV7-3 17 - TGTGCCAGCAGTTGGGGGGCTAGCGGGCGAGGCACAGATACGCAGTATTTT CASSWGASGRGTDTQYF
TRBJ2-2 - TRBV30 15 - TGTGCCTGGAGGGATGGACTGATCAACACCGGGGAGCTGTTTTTT CAWRDGLINTGELFF
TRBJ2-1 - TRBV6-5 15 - TGTGCCAGCAGTTACTCAGCTCCGGGAGCGACCGGGGGGTTCTTC CASSYSAPGATGGFF
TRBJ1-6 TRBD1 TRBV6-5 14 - TGTGCCAGCAGAGGACAGGGGATGAATTCACCCCTCCACTTT CASRGQGMNSPLHF
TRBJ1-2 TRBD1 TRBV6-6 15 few TGTGCCAGCAGTCCTTTTACAGGGGGCGTCTATGGCTACACCTTC CASSPFTGGVYGYTF
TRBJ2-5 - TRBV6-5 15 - TGTGCCAGCAGTTACTCGGGCGGGTACCAAGAGACCCAGTACTTC CASSYSGGYQETQYF
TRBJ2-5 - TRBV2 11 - TGTGCCAGCACCGACAGGACGACCCAGTACTTC CASTDRTTQYF
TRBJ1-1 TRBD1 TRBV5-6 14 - TGTGCCAGCAGCAACCGGGACAGGAACTCTGAAGCTTTCTTT CASSNRDRNSEAFF
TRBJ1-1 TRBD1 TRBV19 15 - TGTGCCAGTCGATGGGCAGGGGGCTCGGACACTGAAGCTTTCTTT CASRWAGGSDTEAFF
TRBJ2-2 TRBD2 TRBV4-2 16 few TGTGCCAGCAGCCAAGATTCTAGCGGGAAAGGCGGGGAGCTGTTTTTT CASSQDSSGKGGELFF
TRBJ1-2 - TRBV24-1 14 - TGTGCCACCAGTGAACCCGACAAGATAGATGGCTACACCTTC CATSEPDKIDGYTF
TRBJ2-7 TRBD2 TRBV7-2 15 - TGTGCCAGCAGCACTCGGACTAGCGGGGCCTACGAGCAGTACTTC CASSTRTSGAYEQYF
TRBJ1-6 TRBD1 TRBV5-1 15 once TGCGCCAGCAGCTCCAACCGGGACAGAAATTCACCCCTCCACTTT CASSSNRDRNSPLHF
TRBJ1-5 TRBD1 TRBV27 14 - TGTGCCAGCAGTTTGGCAGGGGGGAGTCAGCCCCAGCATTTT CASSLAGGSQPQHF
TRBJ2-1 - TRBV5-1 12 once TGCGCCAGCAGCACCGTCGGTGCTGAGCAGTTCTTC CASSTVGAEQFF
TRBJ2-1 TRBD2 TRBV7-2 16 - TGTGCCAGCAGCCCCCTACCCGGGACTAGTAGCAATGAGCAGTTCTTC CASSPLPGTSSNEQFF
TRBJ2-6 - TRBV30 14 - TGTGCCTGGTGCTCAGGTAGTGGGGCCAACGTCCTGACTTTC CAWCSGSGANVLTF
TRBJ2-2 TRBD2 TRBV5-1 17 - TGCGCCAGCAGCAAGCTAGCGGGAGAGGCAAACACCGGGGAGCTGTTTTTT CASSKLAGEANTGELFF
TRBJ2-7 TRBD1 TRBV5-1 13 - TGCGCCAGCAGCTTGGGGACAGGGGGCGAGCAGTACTTC CASSLGTGGEQYF
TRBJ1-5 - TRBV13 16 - TGTGCCAGCAGCTTAGGGGGGGGGCGGAGCAATCAGCCCCAGCATTTT CASSLGGGRSNQPQHF
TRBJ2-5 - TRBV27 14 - TGTGCCAGCACCGAATCCGGGGAGCAAGAGACCCAGTACTTC CASTESGEQETQYF
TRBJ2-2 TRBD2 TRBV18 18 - TGTGCCAGCTCATCACCGGGACTAGCGGGAGCAGTGACCGGGGAGCTGTTTTTT CASSSPGLAGAVTGELFF
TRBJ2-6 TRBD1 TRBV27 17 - TGTGCCAGCAGGGCCGACAGGGGTCTAGCTGGGGCCAACGTCCTGACTTTC CASRADRGLAGANVLTF